The 31 T cell receptor beta chains below all came from one sample that was sequenced in a study of CD8 T cells in Susac syndrome. The authors reverse transcribed roughly 0.5 to 1 ug RNA with random hexamers. Using its own MiXCR run on the immunoSEQ multiplex PCR reads, TCRdb lists one record per CDR3 protein. The table has under 200,000 distinct CDR3 sequences, around 94% seen once. The material sequenced was CD4+ T cells from PBMCs. These receptors all stem from a human donor in good health.

The gene calls are TRBV24-1 and TRBJ2-1, with 10 bases aligning to TRBD1. Germline V gives CDR1 KGHDR, CDR2 SFDVKD. The J segment lost 6 bases and the V segment lost 4 bases, leaving 11 bases of the junction unmatched. This CDR3 has 17 amino acids. The CDR3 loop is CATSEKPGTGVPNEQFF. The CDR3 bases are TGTGCCACCAGTGAGAAACCCGGGACAGGGGTCCCCAATGAGCAGTTCTTC.

V gene TRBV20-1 combines with J gene TRBJ1-2; tentative D call: TRBD1 (6 bases). Trimming removed 7 bases at V and 7 bases at J, with 19 bases between. The length of the CDR3 is 13 residues. Germline-derived CDR1 and CDR2 are DFQATT and SNEGSKA (reference sequence). In DNA form, the CDR3 reads TGCAGTGTCTTTGGGGCAGGGGAAGGTGGCTACACCTTC. The encoded protein is CSVFGAGEGGYTF.

This clonotype was seen just once. As DNA, the CDR3 is TGTGCCCTGGAAGACATGGGAGTCTATGGCTACACCTTC. Amino acid sequence: CALEDMGVYGYTF. V usage is TRBV30 and J usage is TRBJ1-2; D not resolved. Germline CDR1 reads GTSNPN; CDR2 reads SVGIG (reference sequence). The CDR3 is made up of 13 amino acids. Trimming removed 8 bases from V and 4 bases from J, with 17 bases in between. The full variable domain, with the rest looked up from reference TRBV30 and TRBJ1-2, is SQTIHQWPATLVQPVGSPLSLECTVEGTSNPNLYWYRQAAGRGLQLLFYSVGIGQISSEVPQNLSASRPQDRQFILSSKKLLLSDSGFYLCALEDMGVYGYTFGSGTRLTVV.

The rearrangement links TRBV20-1 to TRBJ2-7; 7 bases map to TRBD2. The germline V gene has CDR1 DFQATT and CDR2 SNEGSKA (reference sequence). CDR3 size: 14 residues. V gave up 1 base and J gave up 5 bases; unmatched junction bases: 8. In nucleotides, the CDR3 is TGCAGTGCTAGAGCCCCGGGGAGGGGCCACGAGCAGTACTTC. Protein: CSARAPGRGHEQYF.

CDR3 in amino acids: CAGQTSGTYNEQFF. The CDR3 DNA reads TGTGCCGGACAGACTAGCGGGACCTACAATGAGCAGTTCTTC. J is TRBJ2-1 and V is TRBV30; 11 nucleotides match TRBD2. From germline, CDR1 is GTSNPN and CDR2 SVGIG (reference sequence). Germline trimming cut 8 bases from V and 2 bases from J; bases unmatched to any gene: 5. The CDR3 runs 14 residues. The full variable domain, in which reference TRBV30 and TRBJ2-1 provide the parts outside the CDR3, is SQTIHQWPATLVQPVGSPLSLECTVEGTSNPNLYWYRQAAGRGLQLLFYSVGIGQISSEVPQNLSASRPQDRQFILSSKKLLLSDSGFYLCAGQTSGTYNEQFFGPGTRLTVL.

The chain recombines TRBV20-1 with TRBJ1-1; D uncertain. Germline V gene sequence: CDR1 DFQATT, CDR2 SNEGSKA (reference sequence). CDR3 length equals 15 residues. V dropped 6 bases and J dropped 0 bases, with 17 bases sitting between them. CDR3 amino acids: CSANSGFGVNTEAFF. The CDR3 DNA follows: TGCAGTGCCAACTCGGGGTTCGGGGTGAACACTGAAGCTTTCTTT.

The chain joins TRBV12-3 or TRBV12-4 to TRBJ2-3; D is perhaps TRBD2 (7 bases). CDR3 length: 16 residues. Trimming cost V 7 bases and J 2 bases, with 19 bases left between them. The CDR3 reads CASTPSSGGATDTQYF. CDR3 coding DNA: TGTGCCAGCACCCCGTCAAGTGGGGGGGCCACAGATACGCAGTATTTT.

This chain uses TRBV10-3 with TRBJ2-7; D unclear. Germline V CDR1 and CDR2: ENHRY, SYGVKD. V lost 0 bases and J 0 bases, leaving 12 bases between the germline ends. The CDR3 totals 16 residues. The CDR3 reads CAISESIGGNSYEQYF. The DNA for the CDR3 is TGTGCCATCAGTGAGTCTATCGGTGGTAACTCCTACGAGCAGTACTTC.

V gene TRBV18 combines with J gene TRBJ2-1; D possibly corresponds to TRBD2 (6 bases). Germline V gives CDR1 KGHSH, CDR2 LQKENI. The V gene lost 4 bases and the J gene lost 4 bases, with 14 bases spanning the gap. This CDR3 contains 15 residues. CDR3 region: CASSQEVAGYNEQFF. CDR3 nucleotides: TGTGCCAGCTCACAAGAGGTTGCGGGGTACAATGAGCAGTTCTTC. The entire variable domain, with the rest obtained from reference TRBV18 and TRBJ2-1, is as follows: NAGVMQNPRHLVRRRGQEARLRCSPMKGHSHVYWYRQLPEEGLKFMVYLQKENIIDESGMPKERFSAEFPKEGPSILRIQQVVRGDSAAYFCASSQEVAGYNEQFFGPGTRLTVL.

The V call is TRBV23-1, the J call TRBJ2-7, with D tentatively TRBD2 (5 bases). TRBV23-1 is an ORF; its function is uncertain. The CDR3 runs 17 residues. With 1 base removed from V and 0 bases from J, the gap between germline ends came to 16 bases. The CDR3 here is CASSQYSGFLSSYEQYF. DNA for the CDR3: TGCGCCAGCAGTCAATATTCGGGGTTCCTTAGCTCCTACGAGCAGTACTTC.

This rearrangement joins TRBV15 to TRBJ2-1; D may be TRBD2 (6 bases). The length of the CDR3 is 15 residues. The V gene lost 1 base and the J gene lost 0 bases, with 7 bases spanning the gap. Germline V gene sequence: CDR1 LNHNV, CDR2 YYDKDF (reference sequence). CDR3 bases: TGTGCCACCAGCAGAGCGGAGGGCTCCTACAATGAGCAGTTCTTC. Its translation: CATSRAEGSYNEQFF.

This chain uses TRBV3-1 with TRBJ2-7; D is unclear. Germline CDR1 and CDR2: LGHDT and YNNKEL (reference sequence). Trimming cost V 3 bases and J 6 bases, with 6 bases left between them. The length of the CDR3 is 11 residues. Here the CDR3 DNA reads TGTGCCAGCAGCCACGGACCCGAGCAGTACTTC. Its protein product is CASSHGPEQYF.

The CDR3 region is CASSQTGDGYTF. The CDR3 DNA reads TGTGCCAGCAGCCAAACGGGGGATGGCTACACCTTC. The V gene is TRBV4-2, the J gene TRBJ1-2, with a possible D match to TRBD1 (5 bases). The germline V gene encodes CDR1 LGHNA and CDR2 YNFKEQ. Deletions cut 2 bases from V and 6 bases from J, with 7 bases between. This CDR3 spans 12 amino acids.

This rearrangement joins TRBV20-1 to TRBJ1-4, with TRBD1 identical over 7 bases. This CDR3 has 14 residues. V lost 6 bases to trimming and J lost 5 bases; unmatched junction nucleotides: 9. The germline gives CDR1 DFQATT, CDR2 SNEGSKA (reference sequence). The CDR3 bases are TGCAGTGCGATCTACCGGGACAGCAATGAAAAACTGTTTTTT. Translated, it gives CSAIYRDSNEKLFF.

V and J are TRBV2 and TRBJ2-1; D ambiguous. Trimming cost V 8 bases and J 1 base, with 12 bases left between them. CDR1 is SNHLY, CDR2 FYNNEI, per germline. This CDR3 is built from 14 residues. The CDR3 loop reads CASEPGRSYNEQFF. CDR3 sequence (DNA): TGTGCCAGCGAGCCTGGACGGTCCTACAATGAGCAGTTCTTC.

The rearrangement links TRBV5-1 to TRBJ2-7; TRBD2 agrees at 10 bases. The CDR3 has 14 amino acids. J lost 3 bases, V lost 6 bases, and 6 bases had no gene match. Germline lookup yields CDR1 SGHRS and CDR2 YFSETQ. CDR3 bases: TGCGCCAGCATGGAGCGGGGGGGCGACTACGAGCAGTACTTC. It specifies CASMERGGDYEQYF.

The chain couples TRBV5-1 to TRBJ2-6; 7 bases are a match to TRBD1. Germline V gives CDR1 SGHRS, CDR2 YFSETQ. CDR3 size: 18 residues. Trimming cost V 3 bases and J 0 bases; bases outside gene matches: 9. The CDR3 coding sequence is TGCGCCAGCAGCTGGGGACAGCCGTTCTCCTCTGGGGCCAACGTCCTGACTTTC. It yields the protein CASSWGQPFSSGANVLTF. The variable domain in full, with the rest retrieved from reference TRBV5-1 and TRBJ2-6, is KAGVTQTPRYLIKTRGQQVTLSCSPISGHRSVSWYQQTPGQGLQFLFEYFSETQRNKGNFPGRFSGRQFSNSRSEMNVSTLELGDSALYLCASSWGQPFSSGANVLTFGAGSRLTVL.

CDR3 residues: CASSRTGTQGTEAFF. The CDR3 region has the DNA TGCGCCAGCAGTCGAACCGGGACTCAGGGCACTGAAGCTTTCTTT. V and J are TRBV23-1 and TRBJ1-1; a possible D gene is TRBD1 (5 bases). TRBV23-1 is an ORF, with its function uncertain. CDR3 size: 15 residues. Deletions cut 4 bases from V and 4 bases from J, with 16 bases between.

This clonotype showed up just once. V is TRBV6-2 or TRBV6-3 and J is TRBJ2-1, with unresolved D. Trimming took off 5 bases at V and 5 bases at J, with 7 bases between the two ends. CDR3 size: 12 residues. Germline assignment: CDR1 MNHEY and CDR2 SVGEGT. This chain's CDR3 is CASSTRHNEQFF. As DNA, the CDR3 is TGTGCCAGCAGTACACGACACAATGAGCAGTTCTTC.

The gene calls are TRBV15 and TRBJ1-1; tentatively, D is TRBD1 (5 bases). The V end lost 0 bases, the J end lost 1 base, and 12 bases lay between the germline ends. Germline assignment: CDR1 LNHNV and CDR2 YYDKDF (reference sequence). The CDR3 length is 16 residues. CDR3 nucleotides: TGTGCCACCAGCAGAGATGGGGACTCGAGGAACACTGAAGCTTTCTTT. This sequence encodes CATSRDGDSRNTEAFF.

This clonotype appeared once. The chain links TRBV4-3 to TRBJ1-1; 9 nucleotides line up with TRBD1. V trimming: 5 bases; J trimming: 1 base; junction bases outside the gene matches: 5. From germline, CDR1 is LGHNA and CDR2 YSLEER. This CDR3 has 15 residues. This CDR3 is CASSTGGLENTEAFF. In DNA, the CDR3 is TGCGCCAGCAGCACAGGGGGCTTGGAGAACACTGAAGCTTTCTTT.

This rearrangement joins TRBV7-9 to TRBJ1-1; TRBD1 matches at 8 bases. V was clipped by 2 bases and J by 1 base; unmatched bases: 3. Germline lookup yields CDR1 SEHNR and CDR2 FQNEAQ (reference sequence). The CDR3 contains 15 residues. This CDR3 reads CASSLRDRQNTEAFF. The CDR3 DNA follows: TGTGCCAGCAGCTTAAGGGACAGGCAGAACACTGAAGCTTTCTTT.

The chain joins TRBV7-3 to TRBJ2-2, with 8 bases fitting TRBD2. The V and J ends lost 5 bases and 2 bases, in that order; junction bases with no gene match: 4. The CDR3 consists of 15 residues. CDR1 and CDR2 from the germline V gene are SGHTA and FQGTGA. This CDR3 is CASSPGLANTGELFF. The CDR3 region has the DNA TGTGCCAGCAGCCCAGGACTAGCAAACACCGGGGAGCTGTTTTTT.

The chain combines TRBV20-1 with TRBJ2-3, with TRBD1 matching 9 bases. The germline V gene encodes CDR1 DFQATT and CDR2 SNEGSKA (reference sequence). V lost 0 bases to trimming and J lost 11 bases; unmatched junction nucleotides: 12. The CDR3 consists of 15 residues. Written as DNA, the CDR3 is TGCAGTGCTAGAGATATGGCAACAGGGGGCTTAGTGCAGTATTTT. Translated: CSARDMATGGLVQYF.

In this sample, this clonotype turned up once. The CDR3 DNA follows: TGTGCCAGCTCACCCGAGGCGAGGGGCGAAGAAGGCTACACCTTC. Its protein product is CASSPEARGEEGYTF. The chain uses TRBV18 and TRBJ1-2, with TRBD1 as a possible D gene (5 bases). Trimming stripped 3 bases from V and 8 bases from J, with 19 bases between. Germline CDR1 and CDR2: KGHSH and LQKENI. The CDR3 is made up of 15 amino acids.

V usage is TRBV29-1 and J usage is TRBJ1-3, with D hard to call. The V gene lost 7 bases and the J gene lost 0 bases, with 7 bases spanning the gap. The CDR3 has 12 amino acids. Germline lookup yields CDR1 SQVTM and CDR2 ANQGSEA. CDR3 residues: CSAGYSGNTIYF. CDR3 DNA sequence: TGCAGCGCTGGCTACTCTGGAAACACCATATATTTT.

This chain joins TRBV9 and TRBJ2-5; D may correspond to TRBD1 or TRBD2 (6 bases each). Trimming removed 3 bases at V and 2 bases at J, with 14 bases between. The CDR3 has 15 residues. CDR1 and CDR2 from the germline V gene are SGDLS and YYNGEE. CDR3 sequence: CASSAPRGGQETQYF. DNA of the CDR3: TGTGCCAGCAGCGCGCCAAGAGGGGGGCAAGAGACCCAGTACTTC.

V usage is TRBV29-1 and J usage is TRBJ2-1; unclear D gene. Germline assignment: CDR1 SQVTM and CDR2 ANQGSEA. This CDR3 spans 14 amino acids. The V gene lost 4 bases and the J gene lost 2 bases, with 12 bases spanning the gap. The CDR3 region is CSVVVRKPYNEQFF. CDR3 coding DNA: TGCAGCGTTGTGGTCCGGAAACCCTACAATGAGCAGTTCTTC.

The chain couples TRBV12-3 or TRBV12-4 to TRBJ1-1, with a weak D call TRBD1 (5 bases). V dropped 3 bases and J dropped 4 bases, with 9 bases sitting between them. This CDR3 has 13 amino acids. The CDR3 region is CASSLGGGTEAFF. DNA of the CDR3: TGTGCCAGCAGTTTGGGGGGGGGCACTGAAGCTTTCTTT.

A single count supports this clonotype. The genes are TRBV29-1 and TRBJ2-7; D ambiguous. The CDR3 runs to 11 residues. V was trimmed by 5 bases and J by 4 bases, leaving 9 bases between them. CDR1 is SQVTM, CDR2 ANQGSEA, per germline. CDR3: CSVYYQYEQYF. CDR3 coding DNA: TGCAGCGTTTACTATCAATACGAGCAGTACTTC.

The chain joins TRBV29-1 to TRBJ2-7, with a tentative D call TRBD1 (5 bases). Per the germline V gene, CDR1 is SQVTM and CDR2 is ANQGSEA. Trimming removed 4 bases from V and 6 bases from J, with 10 bases in between. The CDR3 has 11 residues. Written as DNA, the CDR3 is TGCAGCGTTGGACCAGGGTCCGAGCAGTACTTC. It codes for CSVGPGSEQYF.